This T cell receptor beta chain stems from a study of cytomegalovirus exposure and HLA in healthy donors. Study information: According to later analysis, the same platform produced the roughly 120 validation and over 600 first-cohort repertoires. Study findings and constraints: Listed as cytomegalovirus-associated were 170 or so TCR beta chains. In vitro work confirmed that three CMV-associated chains recognize CMV antigens.

Germline CDR1 and CDR2: SNHLY and FYNNEI. The CDR3 consists of 13 residues. Trimming shortened V by 8 bases and J by 4 bases, and 14 bases separated the two germline ends. The assay was immunoSEQ multiplex PCR, and TCRdb's table has in-frame clones only and misses some. The sample yields tens of thousands of clones, roughly 87% seen once. Turning to this clone: Its target is not known.

The TCR was taken from a woman younger than 30 in good health and CMV-seropositive. The sample comprised PBMCs. The chain combines TRBV2 with TRBJ1-2; D remains ambiguous. The CDR3 reads CASALNGLYGYTF. CDR3 nucleotides: TGTGCCAGCGCGTTAAATGGACTCTATGGCTACACCTTC.